This record looks at one T cell receptor beta chain sequence and its context. What it binds is unknown. These data belong to a study of tumor and adjacent non-tumor tissue in lung cancer. Overall study context: Around 4 million productive TCRbeta reads were obtained per sample on average.

A modified ARM-PCR protocol with three rounds of nested PCR amplified TCRbeta. Each CDR3 protein gets one entry after TCRdb re-called the multiplex PCR reads with MiXCR. The sample consists of over 130,000 distinct CDR3 sequences, approximately 72% of them appearing once. Overall study findings and caveats: Shorter survival was associated with higher TCR diversity in tumors. Tumor tissue had significantly higher TCR diversity than normal lung. Top 100 clones took a larger repertoire share in normal lung.

This CDR3 has 13 residues. Trimming took off 6 bases at V and 6 bases at J, with 15 bases between the two ends. Germline lookup yields CDR1 MDHEN and CDR2 SYDVKM. RNA was extracted from bulk tissue without any cell sorting. The sequencing input was lung tumor tissue. This chain uses TRBV28 with TRBJ2-7; TRBD2 is a possible D gene (7 bases). The sequence was obtained from a man in his fifties or sixties with small cell lung cancer. Here the CDR3 DNA reads TGTGCCAGCAGATTAGGGGGGGTCAGCGAGCAGTACTTC. Its protein is CASRLGGVSEQYF.